The 30 T cell receptor beta chains in this list originate from one sample, sequenced in a study of monozygotic twins with cystic fibrosis. Produced via immunoSEQ multiplex PCR; TCRdb's table is partial and in-frame only. The table records around 30,000 clones, 80% to 95% of them present only once. The specimen sequenced was blood. All receptors come from a girl aged 2 to 10 with cystic fibrosis.

The genes are TRBV28 and TRBJ1-1, with D perhaps matching TRBD1 (6 bases). Germline loops: CDR1 MDHEN, CDR2 SYDVKM. This CDR3 region has 16 residues. Trimming shortened V by 2 bases and J by 4 bases, and 17 bases separated the two germline ends. DNA for the CDR3: TGTGCCAGCAGTTTACCGGCGGTGGCAGGGGTCACTGAAGCTTTCTTT. This translates into CASSLPAVAGVTEAFF. The full variable domain, in which reference TRBV28 and TRBJ1-1 provide the parts outside the CDR3, is DVKVTQSSRYLVKRTGEKVFLECVQDMDHENMFWYRQDPGLGLRLIYFSYDVKMKEKGDIPEGYSVSREKKERFSLILESASTNQTSMYLCASSLPAVAGVTEAFFGQGTRLTVV.

V is TRBV2 and J is TRBJ1-4; perhaps TRBD1 as D (5 bases). Between the trimmed V and J ends, which lost 4 bases and 0 bases, there was a span of 9 bases. Germline V lookup: CDR1 SNHLY, CDR2 FYNNEI. The CDR3 runs to 15 residues. The CDR3 sequence is CASSGTSATNEKLFF. Here the CDR3 DNA reads TGTGCCAGCAGTGGGACATCCGCAACTAATGAAAAACTGTTTTTT.

The rearrangement uses TRBV29-1 and TRBJ1-1; 7 bases agree with TRBD1. The V gene end was trimmed by 7 bases and the J gene end by 0 bases; junction bases not matched to a gene: 2. From germline, CDR1 is SQVTM and CDR2 ANQGSEA. The CDR3 is made up of 12 amino acids. CDR3: CSAGTVNTEAFF. For the CDR3, the DNA is TGCAGCGCCGGGACAGTGAACACTGAAGCTTTCTTT.

V is TRBV7-9 and J is TRBJ1-5, with a weak D call TRBD1 (5 bases). This CDR3 region has 15 residues. Trimming shortened V by 4 bases and J by 7 bases, and 17 bases separated the two germline ends. CDR1 and CDR2 from the germline V gene are SEHNR and FQNEAQ (reference sequence). CDR3 in DNA: TGTGCCAGCAGCTCCTCGGGGGGTAGGGAACAGCCCCAGCATTTT. It codes for CASSSSGGREQPQHF. The complete variable domain, with remaining parts taken from reference TRBV7-9 and TRBJ1-5, reads DTGVSQNPRHKITKRGQNVTFRCDPISEHNRLYWYRQTLGQGPEFLTYFQNEAQLEKSRLLSDRFSAERPKGSFSTLEIQRTEQGDSAMYLCASSSSGGREQPQHFGDGTRLSIL.

Only one count was recorded for this clone. This chain links TRBV7-8 with TRBJ2-5; D gene uncertain. The CDR3 is made up of 16 amino acids. From germline, CDR1 is SGHVS and CDR2 FQNEAQ. The V end was cut by 2 bases, the J end by 5 bases, with 18 bases between. The CDR3: CASSLTVVRDRETQYF. The CDR3 nucleotides are TGTGCCAGCAGCTTAACGGTGGTAAGGGATCGGGAGACCCAGTACTTC.

V usage is TRBV29-1 and J usage is TRBJ2-7; 8 bases fit TRBD2. V lost 5 bases to trimming and J lost 3 bases; unmatched junction nucleotides: 6. The CDR3 covers 13 residues. Germline V gene lookup returns CDR1 SQVTM and CDR2 ANQGSEA. The CDR3 loop reads CSVSRGVNYEQYF. In DNA, the CDR3 is TGCAGCGTTTCGCGGGGGGTCAACTACGAGCAGTACTTC.

In this sample, this clone turned up once. The chain combines TRBV4-1 with TRBJ1-2; D gene ambiguous. The CDR3 runs 16 residues. V was pared by 0 bases and J by 4 bases, with 15 bases between. Germline lookup yields CDR1 MGHRA and CDR2 YSYEKL. The CDR3 spells CASSQDGASRIYGYTF. In nucleotides, the CDR3 is TGCGCCAGCAGCCAAGACGGAGCATCGCGTATCTATGGCTACACCTTC.

This clone came up once. The rearrangement links TRBV9 to TRBJ1-2; perhaps TRBD1 as D (5 bases). This CDR3 comprises 16 residues. CDR1 is SGDLS, CDR2 YYNGEE, per germline. V was cut by 2 bases and J by 6 bases, with 20 bases left in between. CDR3 in DNA: TGTGCCAGCAGCGTGGCACCAGGGAGCCAGAGTGATGGCTACACCTTC. Translating it yields CASSVAPGSQSDGYTF.

This clone has a single count. The chain joins TRBV18 to TRBJ2-7; 9 bases fit TRBD2. The germline gives CDR1 KGHSH, CDR2 LQKENI. This CDR3 has 13 residues. Trimming at V came to 3 bases and at J to 6 bases, leaving 3 bases not matched to a gene. This chain's CDR3 is CASSPGLATEQYF. The CDR3 nucleotides are TGTGCCAGCTCACCCGGACTAGCGACCGAGCAGTACTTC.

This chain uses TRBV14 with TRBJ2-2; 9 bases fit TRBD2. Losses at the gene ends were 2 bases for V and 6 bases for J; bases not matched to a gene: 10. CDR1 and CDR2 (germline): SGHDN, FVKESK. The CDR3 contains 17 residues. This chain's CDR3 is CASSQHAGGPSAGELFF. CDR3 bases: TGTGCCAGCAGCCAACACGCGGGAGGGCCCTCGGCCGGGGAGCTGTTTTTT.

The chain is built from TRBV5-4 and TRBJ2-3; 9 bases align to TRBD2. The CDR3 is 16 amino acids. Per the germline V gene, CDR1 is SGHNT and CDR2 is YYREEE (reference sequence). Trimming at V came to 3 bases and at J to 2 bases, leaving 7 bases not matched to a gene. The CDR3 bases are TGTGCCAGCAGCTCACCTAGCGGGGCGCTCACAGATACGCAGTATTTT. Amino acid sequence: CASSSPSGALTDTQYF. Filled out from reference TRBV5-4 and TRBJ2-3, the complete variable domain reads ETGVTQSPTHLIKTRGQQVTLRCSSQSGHNTVSWYQQALGQGPQFIFQYYREEENGRGNFPPRFSGLQFPNYSSELNVNALELDDSALYLCASSSPSGALTDTQYFGPGTRLTVL.

CDR3 nucleotides: TGTGCCAGCAGCCTGACAGGGGGAAATGGTAATGAGCAGTTCTTC. Protein product: CASSLTGGNGNEQFF. This rearrangement joins TRBV6-1 to TRBJ2-1; 9 bases align to TRBD1. Trimming at V came to 6 bases and at J to 7 bases, leaving 10 bases not matched to a gene. The V gene's germline CDR1 is MNHNS and CDR2 SASEGT. This CDR3 has 15 amino acids.

The sample holds one count of this clone. The chain joins TRBV7-9 to TRBJ1-1; no reliable D call. The CDR3 runs to 14 residues. Trimming took off 3 bases at V and 4 bases at J, with 12 bases between the two ends. Germline CDR1 reads SEHNR; CDR2 reads FQNEAQ (reference sequence). The CDR3 region is CASSFESGSTEAFF. The CDR3 bases are TGTGCCAGCAGCTTTGAGTCGGGGAGCACTGAAGCTTTCTTT.

The J gene is TRBJ2-3, the V gene TRBV30, with D maybe TRBD2 (6 bases). V lost 2 bases and J lost 3, with 12 bases in between. The CDR3 runs to 14 residues. CDR1 is GTSNPN, CDR2 SVGIG, per germline (reference sequence). CDR3: CAWSRRVNTDTQYF. CDR3 bases: TGTGCCTGGAGTAGGAGGGTGAATACAGATACGCAGTATTTT.

The chain links TRBV13 to TRBJ2-1; 12 bases match TRBD2. This CDR3 is built from 15 residues. Germline V gives CDR1 PRHDT, CDR2 FYEKMQ (reference sequence). The V gene end was trimmed by 5 bases and the J gene end by 9 bases; junction bases not matched to a gene: 8. The DNA for the CDR3 is TGTGCCAGCAGCCTGAGGACTAGCGGGAAGGGTGAGCAGTTCTTC. Translation: CASSLRTSGKGEQFF.

The chain couples TRBV4-2 to TRBJ1-2; weak D call: TRBD1 (5 bases). From germline, CDR1 is LGHNA and CDR2 YNFKEQ. V lost 6 bases and J 5 bases, leaving 22 bases between the germline ends. The CDR3 runs 16 residues. CDR3 DNA sequence: TGTGCCAGCAGGGCTGGGGACTCCGGAATTAAATATGGCTACACCTTC. Its translation: CASRAGDSGIKYGYTF.

This clone was detected only once. J is TRBJ2-3 and V is TRBV6-4; possible D gene TRBD2, 5 bases. Germline values: CDR1 MRHNA, CDR2 SNTAGT. The CDR3 has 17 amino acids. Trimming took 6 bases from V and 6 from J, leaving 25 bases between them. CDR3 region: CASSAKSGAPGPDTQYF. CDR3 in DNA: TGTGCCAGCAGCGCCAAAAGCGGAGCGCCAGGACCGGATACGCAGTATTTT.

This chain joins TRBV13 and TRBJ1-6; D is possibly TRBD1 (5 bases). Trimming pared 3 bases from V and 5 bases from J, leaving 11 bases between. The germline V gene encodes CDR1 PRHDT and CDR2 FYEKMQ (reference sequence). The CDR3 contains 15 residues. CDR3 loop: CASSFGRDNNSPLHF. CDR3 in DNA: TGTGCCAGCAGCTTCGGCAGGGATAATAATTCACCCCTCCACTTT.

This chain links TRBV5-4 with TRBJ2-7, with TRBD2 as a possible D gene (5 bases). The ends were cut back, 0 bases at V and 2 bases at J, with 9 bases in the middle. CDR1 is SGHNT, CDR2 YYREEE, per germline (reference sequence). The CDR3 contains 14 residues. CDR3 nucleotide sequence: TGTGCCAGCAGCTTGGACGGCGGGCCCTACGAGCAGTACTTC. This translates into CASSLDGGPYEQYF.

The genes are TRBV6-6 and TRBJ2-7; D is uncertain. Deletions cut 5 bases from V and 3 bases from J, with 11 bases between. This CDR3 has 13 amino acids. Per the germline V gene, CDR1 is MNHNY and CDR2 is SVGAGI (reference sequence). In nucleotides, the CDR3 is TGTGCCAGCAGTCCCGGGCCTAGCTACGAGCAGTACTTC. This codes for CASSPGPSYEQYF.

This sequence joins TRBV15 and TRBJ1-2; 8 nucleotides align to TRBD1. CDR1 and CDR2 from the germline V gene are LNHNV and YYDKDF (reference sequence). This CDR3 has 12 amino acids. After removal of 4 bases from V and 8 bases from J, the junction contained 3 bases not matched to a gene. The CDR3 sequence: CATSKTGEGYTF. CDR3 nucleotide sequence: TGTGCCACCAGCAAGACAGGGGAAGGCTACACCTTC.

This clone was counted only a few times. This chain joins TRBV27 and TRBJ1-6; 10 bases map to TRBD1. CDR1 and CDR2 from the germline V gene are MNHEY and SMNVEV (reference sequence). The CDR3 is 15 residues long. V shed 4 bases and J 8 bases; nucleotides not matched to a gene: 5. CDR3 loop: CASSSLTGGDSPLHF. CDR3 DNA sequence: TGTGCCAGCAGTTCTTTGACAGGGGGCGATTCACCCCTCCACTTT.

V usage is TRBV9 and J usage is TRBJ2-7, with D possibly called TRBD1 or TRBD2 (5 bases each). CDR1 and CDR2 from the germline V gene are SGDLS and YYNGEE. The CDR3 spans 14 residues. V dropped 3 bases and J dropped 4 bases, with 14 bases sitting between them. The CDR3 DNA sequence: TGTGCCAGCAGCGCCAGGGACGGATTTTACGAGCAGTACTTC. Residues: CASSARDGFYEQYF.

V usage is TRBV7-2 and J usage is TRBJ2-5; D is perhaps TRBD2 (6 bases). This CDR3 has 14 residues. CDR1 is SGHTA, CDR2 FQGNSA, per germline. The V end was cut by 1 base, the J end by 5 bases, with 11 bases between. In DNA form, the CDR3 reads TGTGCCAGCAGCTTAGAGCGGGTACGGGAGACCCAGTACTTC. Amino acids: CASSLERVRETQYF.

CDR3 loop: CAWTGARSDSGANVLTF. The CDR3 DNA sequence: TGTGCCTGGACAGGGGCCAGATCCGACTCTGGGGCCAACGTCCTGACTTTC. This chain joins TRBV30 and TRBJ2-6, with D tentatively TRBD1 (6 bases). CDR1 is GTSNPN, CDR2 SVGIG, per germline (reference sequence). The V and J ends lost 4 bases and 0 bases respectively, with 16 bases between them. The CDR3 has 17 residues.

This chain links TRBV6-6 with TRBJ2-7; D is possibly TRBD1 (6 bases). The CDR3 is made up of 14 amino acids. The V and J ends lost 9 bases and 3 bases respectively, with 18 bases between them. The germline V gene encodes CDR1 MNHNY and CDR2 SVGAGI (reference sequence). CDR3 DNA: TGTGCCAGTTCGCCCCCCGGACAGTTCTACGAGCAGTACTTC. This translates into CASSPPGQFYEQYF.

This chain connects TRBV6-1 to TRBJ2-1; D not resolved. The CDR3 is made up of 12 amino acids. Trimming shortened V by 6 bases and J by 8 bases, and 11 bases separated the two germline ends. Germline CDR1 reads MNHNS; CDR2 reads SASEGT. The CDR3 region is CASRNAGHEQFF. The CDR3 bases are TGTGCCAGCAGGAATGCAGGCCATGAGCAGTTCTTC.

The rearrangement joins TRBV27 to TRBJ1-1; 9 bases are shared with TRBD1. The CDR3 covers 15 residues. With 8 bases clipped from V and 0 bases from J, the junction kept 7 bases outside the gene matches. Germline lookup yields CDR1 MNHEY and CDR2 SMNVEV (reference sequence). DNA for the CDR3: TGTGCCAGCTGGACAGGGGCGCCGATGAACACTGAAGCTTTCTTT. It translates to CASWTGAPMNTEAFF.

The chain uses TRBV7-9 and TRBJ1-1, with a possible D match to TRBD1 (5 bases). The V gene's germline CDR1 is SEHNR and CDR2 FQNEAQ (reference sequence). V lost 4 bases and J 1 base, leaving 13 bases between the germline ends. This CDR3 region has 15 residues. As DNA, the CDR3 is TGTGCCAGCAGCTCGTCCCTTCAGGGGAACACTGAAGCTTTCTTT. Its translation is CASSSSLQGNTEAFF.

This clone has only one observation. The chain carries TRBV9 and TRBJ1-5, with unresolved D. Trimming shortened V by 0 bases and J by 3 bases, and 10 bases separated the two germline ends. The CDR3 runs to 15 residues. From germline, CDR1 is SGDLS and CDR2 YYNGEE. The CDR3, as DNA: TGTGCCAGCAGCGTAGGGGGTGGGCCCAATCAGCCCCAGCATTTT. Residues: CASSVGGGPNQPQHF. Supplemented by reference TRBV9 and TRBJ1-5, the full variable domain reads DSGVTQTPKHLITATGQRVTLRCSPRSGDLSVYWYQQSLDQGLQFLIQYYNGEERAKGNILERFSAQQFPDLHSELNLSSLELGDSALYFCASSVGGGPNQPQHFGDGTRLSIL.